This T cell receptor beta chain was recorded in a study of blood T cell repertoires in COVID-19. In the study overall: Acute-phase and convalescent COVID-19 samples originated in the United States, Italy and Spain.

Germline V gene lookup returns CDR1 MNHEY and CDR2 SMNVEV (reference sequence). J was trimmed by 6 bases and V by 2 bases; bases with no gene match: 7. This CDR3 is 15 amino acids long. Per the study methods: Researchers report that nucleated cell counts were estimated from reference gene primer amplification. Measured with immunoSEQ multiplex PCR; TCRdb has only the in-frame clones, and not every one. V and J calls and clone size follow that table, whereas D and trimming were derived from the DNA. The profile shows around 300,000 clones, around 91% of them singletons. The age range of participants was roughly 18 to 90 years, with residence in under 30 US areas.

The rearrangement joins TRBV27 to TRBJ2-7; 10 nucleotides line up with TRBD2. Source material: PBMCs or T cells enriched from blood (not recorded which). The receptor was derived from a young woman with acute COVID-19. The CDR3 nucleotides read TGTGCCAGCAGTTTAAAGACTAGCGGGTCTATCGAGCAGTACTTC. This sequence encodes CASSLKTSGSIEQYF.